These 21 T cell receptor beta chains were sequenced from one sample in a study of blood T cell repertoires in COVID-19. The repertoire was sequenced with immunoSEQ multiplex PCR; TCRdb's copy has only in-frame clones and lacks some. The table has 400,000 to 500,000 clones, about nine tenths seen once. The sample consisted of peripheral blood. These receptors were taken from a woman aged 25 to 45 with active or convalescent COVID-19.

Only one count was recorded for this clone. The chain has TRBV30 and TRBJ1-3; D may be TRBD1 (5 bases). There are 17 residues in the CDR3. Germline V gene lookup returns CDR1 GTSNPN and CDR2 SVGIG (reference sequence). The germline V and J ends were trimmed by 3 bases and 4 bases, with 22 bases remaining between them. Here the CDR3 DNA reads TGTGCCTGGAGCCCTGCCGGGGGGATCCTTATAGGAAACACCATATATTTT. Its protein product is CAWSPAGGILIGNTIYF.

This clone was found once. The chain joins TRBV19 to TRBJ1-1; no reliable D call. The CDR3 contains 13 residues. V was trimmed by 1 base and J by 1 base, leaving 4 bases between them. CDR1 and CDR2 (germline): LNHDA, SQIVND (reference sequence). The CDR3 spells CASSIVKNTEAFF. Here the CDR3 DNA reads TGTGCCAGTAGTATAGTAAAGAACACTGAAGCTTTCTTT.

The J gene is TRBJ1-2, the V gene TRBV12-3 or TRBV12-4; 7 bases are a match to TRBD1. The CDR3 length is 13 residues. V gave up 6 bases and J gave up 5 bases; unmatched junction bases: 6. As DNA, the CDR3 is TGTGCCAGCAGCGTGACAGGGACTTATGGCTACACCTTC. Amino acids: CASSVTGTYGYTF.

This clone was detected only once. The chain carries TRBV7-2 and TRBJ1-2; 9 bases fit TRBD1. The germline gives CDR1 SGHTA, CDR2 FQGNSA. The length of the CDR3 is 16 residues. V shed 5 bases and J 2 bases; nucleotides not matched to a gene: 9. In DNA form, the CDR3 reads TGTGCCAGCAGCCCTACGACAGGGGGGCAAAACTATGGCTACACCTTC. Protein product: CASSPTTGGQNYGYTF.

The chain carries TRBV7-9 and TRBJ1-2; TRBD1 matches 10 bases. The V segment lost 4 bases and the J segment 5 bases; nucleotides outside the gene matches: 7. CDR1 SEHNR and CDR2 FQNEAQ come from the germline V gene (reference sequence). The CDR3 covers 15 residues. DNA of the CDR3: TGTGCCAGCAGCTCAGACAGGGGGCAGGGGTATGGCTACACCTTC. Translated: CASSSDRGQGYGYTF. The whole variable domain, filled in from reference TRBV7-9 and TRBJ1-2, reads DTGVSQNPRHKITKRGQNVTFRCDPISEHNRLYWYRQTLGQGPEFLTYFQNEAQLEKSRLLSDRFSAERPKGSFSTLEIQRTEQGDSAMYLCASSSDRGQGYGYTFGSGTRLTVV.

This chain joins TRBV14 and TRBJ1-6; weak D call: TRBD1 (5 bases). The CDR3 loop spans 16 amino acids. The germline CDR1 and CDR2 sequences are SGHDN and FVKESK. Deletions cut 3 bases from V and 0 bases from J, with 9 bases between. CDR3 DNA sequence: TGTGCCAGCAGCCAGCTGACAGCCTCCTATAATTCACCCCTCCACTTT. Its protein is CASSQLTASYNSPLHF.

V gene TRBV18 combines with J gene TRBJ2-2; 12 nucleotides match TRBD2. Per germline, CDR1 KGHSH and CDR2 LQKENI. The CDR3 is 20 residues long. V lost 3 bases, J lost 2 bases, and 13 bases stayed unmatched. The CDR3 loop reads CASSPYYTTSGGPNTGELFF. The DNA of the CDR3 is TGTGCCAGCTCACCCTACTACACGACTAGCGGGGGACCCAACACCGGGGAGCTGTTTTTT.

The CDR3 protein is CASSPRQGGGELFF. The CDR3 DNA reads as TGTGCCAGCAGCCCCCGACAGGGAGGCGGGGAGCTGTTTTTT. The chain carries TRBV5-4 and TRBJ2-2; the D gene is possibly TRBD1 (7 bases). In germline, CDR1 is SGHNT, CDR2 YYREEE (reference sequence). The CDR3 has 14 residues. V gave up 4 bases and J gave up 7 bases, with 14 bases separating them.

This clone has only a few counts. The chain is built from TRBV30 and TRBJ1-5; D is unresolved. The CDR3 is made up of 14 amino acids. V dropped 1 base and J dropped 3 bases, with 10 bases sitting between them. Germline assignment: CDR1 GTSNPN and CDR2 SVGIG (reference sequence). The CDR3 protein is CAWSAGRPNQPQHF. CDR3 nucleotides: TGTGCCTGGAGTGCCGGGAGGCCCAATCAGCCCCAGCATTTT.

V gene TRBV18 combines with J gene TRBJ1-5, with TRBD1 identical over 7 bases. Per germline, CDR1 KGHSH and CDR2 LQKENI. The CDR3 is 18 amino acids. V was clipped by 3 bases and J by 0 bases; unmatched bases: 11. CDR3 nucleotides: TGTGCCAGCTCACCGCTTGACCGGACAGGTCTTAGCAATCAGCCCCAGCATTTT. Its translation is CASSPLDRTGLSNQPQHF.

The J gene is TRBJ2-3, the V gene TRBV10-3; 8 bases fit TRBD2. J was trimmed by 1 base and V by 0 bases; bases with no gene match: 3. The CDR3 totals 16 residues. Germline assignment: CDR1 ENHRY and CDR2 SYGVKD. CDR3 DNA: TGTGCCATCAGTGAGTCGGCGGGGGGCCGCACAGATACGCAGTATTTT. This codes for CAISESAGGRTDTQYF.

The V call is TRBV5-5, the J call TRBJ1-2; 9 bases line up with TRBD1. Germline V lookup: CDR1 SGHKS, CDR2 YYEKEE (reference sequence). V shed 1 base and J 2 bases; nucleotides not matched to a gene: 12. The CDR3 is made up of 18 amino acids. In DNA form, the CDR3 reads TGTGCCAGCAGCTTGACCCGGGACAGGGTAGGGGGAAACTATGGCTACACCTTC. This codes for CASSLTRDRVGGNYGYTF.

The rearrangement uses TRBV3-1 (or the pseudogene TRBV3-2) and TRBJ1-1; 11 bases line up with TRBD1. The V gene end was trimmed by 4 bases and the J gene end by 4 bases; junction bases not matched to a gene: 8. This CDR3 has 16 amino acids. Germline CDR1 LGHDT, CDR2 YNNKEL (reference sequence). This CDR3 reads CASSPVPGQGGTEAFF. CDR3 in DNA: TGTGCCAGCAGCCCAGTACCGGGACAGGGGGGCACTGAAGCTTTCTTT.

V usage is TRBV19 and J usage is TRBJ1-6; tentative D call: TRBD1 (6 bases). The V end was cut by 10 bases, the J end by 7 bases, with 17 bases between. The CDR3 covers 14 residues. Germline V gives CDR1 LNHDA, CDR2 SQIVND (reference sequence). DNA of the CDR3: TGTGCCACCAATTCAGGCGGGGGCAATTCACCCCTCCACTTT. It codes for CATNSGGGNSPLHF.

This chain uses TRBV7-6 with TRBJ1-1, with 8 positions matching TRBD1. The V gene end was trimmed by 4 bases and the J gene end by 4 bases; junction bases not matched to a gene: 8. The CDR3 totals 15 residues. Germline CDR1 and CDR2: SGHVS and FNYEAQ. CDR3 bases: TGTGCCAGCAGCTCACTGACAGGGGTGGGCACTGAAGCTTTCTTT. Protein: CASSSLTGVGTEAFF.

The gene calls are TRBV7-9 and TRBJ1-2; TRBD1 agrees at 10 bases. Germline-derived CDR1 and CDR2 are SEHNR and FQNEAQ (reference sequence). The CDR3 runs 15 residues. Trimming at V came to 0 bases and at J to 4 bases, leaving 2 bases not matched to a gene. The CDR3, as DNA: TGTGCCAGCAGCTTAGCGGGGACAGGGGTCTATGGCTACACCTTC. It translates to CASSLAGTGVYGYTF.

Only a few counts were recorded for this clone. The J gene is TRBJ1-3, the V gene TRBV7-9; TRBD1 matches 7 bases. Trimming at V came to 4 bases and at J to 4 bases, leaving 1 base not matched to a gene. Germline V gene lookup returns CDR1 SEHNR and CDR2 FQNEAQ (reference sequence). The CDR3 is made up of 13 amino acids. CDR3 residues: CASSWGQGNTIYF. As DNA, the CDR3 is TGTGCCAGCAGCTGGGGACAGGGAAACACCATATATTTT.

This clone was counted a few times. The chain recombines TRBV29-1 with TRBJ1-2; no clear D gene. This CDR3 spans 12 amino acids. V was shortened by 5 bases and J by 7 bases, with 14 bases between the two germline ends. CDR1 and CDR2 (germline): SQVTM, ANQGSEA. CDR3 residues: CSVMDSVGGYTF. CDR3 in DNA: TGCAGCGTTATGGACTCGGTGGGTGGCTACACCTTC.

This clone was observed a single time. The chain links TRBV7-2 to TRBJ2-7, with a possible D match to TRBD1 (6 bases). Per germline, CDR1 SGHTA and CDR2 FQGNSA. This CDR3 has 14 amino acids. V was clipped by 6 bases and J by 6 bases, with 18 bases between them. DNA of the CDR3: TGTGCCAGCAGACTAGAGGGGGTAGTTGGCGAGCAGTACTTC. This gives the protein CASRLEGVVGEQYF.

J is TRBJ2-3 and V is TRBV5-1; 7 bases match TRBD1. CDR3 length equals 15 residues. The V segment lost 4 bases and the J segment 2 bases; nucleotides outside the gene matches: 7. Germline-derived CDR1 and CDR2 are SGHRS and YFSETQ. The CDR3 nucleotides are TGCGCCAGCAGCACTGGACAGGAGGACACAGATACGCAGTATTTT. Residues: CASSTGQEDTDTQYF.

This clone was recorded only once. V gene TRBV12-3 or TRBV12-4 combines with J gene TRBJ1-2; TRBD1 might be the D (5 bases). The CDR3 spans 12 residues. Trimming cost V 4 bases and J 2 bases, with 5 bases left between them. CDR3 loop: CASSSGNYGYTF. The CDR3 DNA sequence: TGTGCCAGCAGTTCAGGGAACTATGGCTACACCTTC.